These T cell receptor beta chains were read from a single sample in a study of T cells expressing NK-cell markers. TCRdb reprocessed the 5' RACE reads, with one entry per CDR3 protein and no DNA. Its table records about 300,000 distinct CDR3 sequences. The sample taken for sequencing was blood T cells: a sorted CD56 or NKG2C T cell subset, CD4+ or CD8+ T cells, or bulk PBMC T cells (not recorded which). The receptor source for this set is a woman aged 18 to 75 in good health. The CDR3 runs from the conserved cysteine through the conserved F or W.

V gene	J gene	CDR3 protein
TRBV10-3	TRBJ1-1	CAISRGGNTEAFF
TRBV12-3/TRBV12-4	TRBJ1-2	CASSLGTGLRGYTF
TRBV19	TRBJ1-2	CASSIGDPYGYTF
TRBV5-1	TRBJ1-2	CASSSDRVPPYGYTF
TRBV5-1	TRBJ2-5	CASSFIAGGNQETQYF
TRBV4-3	TRBJ2-3	CASSPSGEGALGTQYF
TRBV20-1	TRBJ1-4	CSARSGQGNEKLFF
TRBV20-1	TRBJ1-1	CSARDPGYTEAFF
TRBV4-2	TRBJ2-3	CASSQDSAAQGTDTQYF
TRBV10-3	TRBJ2-3	CAIRAQGLAGAKRGTDTQYF
TRBV29-1	TRBJ1-3	CSVEGGDRGAGNTIYF
TRBV5-1	TRBJ2-3	CASSLGLAGPGDTQYF
TRBV20-1	TRBJ2-1	CSAIAGTYNEQFF
TRBV20-1	TRBJ2-7	CSARAVSDYEQYF
TRBV29-1	TRBJ1-2	CSVFWAGGSNYGYTF
TRBV11-2	TRBJ2-3	CASSLGWDTQYF
TRBV5-6	TRBJ2-3	CASRQRGGTDTQYF
TRBV11-2	TRBJ1-5	CASSFGTGVNQPQHF
TRBV20-1	TRBJ2-1	CSARDHWRSSYNEQFF
TRBV6-1	TRBJ2-4	CASSEQAGPPLNIQYF
TRBV7-2	TRBJ2-7	CASSFSGRPAYEQYF
TRBV6-2/TRBV6-3	TRBJ2-3	CASVGGRTDTQYF
TRBV4-3	TRBJ2-2	CASSQEEGIGFTGELFF
TRBV5-4	TRBJ2-1	CASSLARGYNEQFF
TRBV2	TRBJ2-7	CASSEIRSINEQYF
TRBV12-3/TRBV12-4	TRBJ2-2	CASKRQGLVFAGELFF
TRBV19	TRBJ2-2	CASKGWRSPTGELFF
TRBV20-1	TRBJ1-5	CSASGSSSNQPQHF
TRBV11-2	TRBJ2-1	CASSYGQGYPEQFF
TRBV5-1	TRBJ2-5	CASSLDGYQETQYF
TRBV12-3/TRBV12-4	TRBJ2-6	CASRVDVAGANVLTF
TRBV7-3	TRBJ2-1	CASSPGTGAYNEQFF
TRBV29-1	TRBJ2-3	CSVVIHTDTQYF
TRBV5-4	TRBJ2-2	CASTPRPGRNTGELFF
TRBV7-9	TRBJ2-5	CASSLLQQPGAQYF
TRBV6-5	TRBJ1-2	CASSYLTVPNYGYTF
TRBV6-5	TRBJ2-7	CASSYPGSPSYEQYF
TRBV7-8	TRBJ1-5	CASSLAGTLNQPQHF
TRBV7-8	TRBJ1-3	CASSWADRGNTIYF
TRBV20-1	TRBJ2-3	CSASPASGYTDTQYF
TRBV20-1	TRBJ2-2	CSATGREATNTGELFF
TRBV7-9	TRBJ2-5	CASSFPETQYF
TRBV7-2	TRBJ2-3	CASSFSPSRGRADTQYF
TRBV4-3	TRBJ2-3	CASSQRGFADTQYF
TRBV4-2	TRBJ2-7	CASSQVGDSSFYEQYF
TRBV5-4	TRBJ2-3	CASTPLGAGDTQYF
TRBV14	TRBJ2-5	CASSQGQLAQETQYF
TRBV20-1	TRBJ2-4	CSANRGQLAKNIQYF
TRBV27	TRBJ1-4	CASSLLQGREKLFF
TRBV24-1	TRBJ2-1	CATSDSGSRLNSYNEQFF
TRBV19	TRBJ2-7	CASSITFQGYEQYF
TRBV20-1	TRBJ2-2	CSARGTGSSNTGELFF
TRBV27	TRBJ1-1	CASSPRVLMNTEAFF
TRBV16	TRBJ1-4	CASSQSSRVTTTNEKLFF
TRBV5-1	TRBJ2-3	CASSIDGLTDTQYF
TRBV19	TRBJ2-3	CASSAGSTDTQYF
TRBV4-3	TRBJ2-1	CASSQVGDRYNEQFF
TRBV7-9	TRBJ1-4	CASSWTGTVEKLFF
TRBV7-2	TRBJ2-7	CASSFTVSGTFIYEQYF
TRBV2	TRBJ2-5	CASSPSGLAGGPETQYF